A selection of T cell receptor beta chains follows, all from one sample in a study of blood T cell repertoires in COVID-19. The table came from immunoSEQ multiplex PCR; TCRdb's copy has only in-frame clones and leaves some out. The sample holds 200,000 to 250,000 clones, roughly 80% seen once. The sample comprised PBMCs or T cells enriched from blood (not recorded which). These TCRs come from a woman in her 40s who had been exposed to COVID-19. The CDR3 runs from the conserved cysteine through the conserved F or W. The D gene is left open where the match is weak. Clone size appears in some rows only: once, few, many, or a class for an expanded clone.

TGTGCCAGAAACCGGGACAGGGATGCTGGTACCGGGGAGCTGTTTTTT,CARNRDRDAGTGELFF,TRBV5-3,TRBJ2-2,TRBD1,NA
TGTGCCAGTCGCCCTCAGGACGGGGTCTACGAGCAGTACTTC,CASRPQDGVYEQYF,TRBV19,TRBJ2-7,NA,NA
TGTGCCAGCAGCCAAGAGGGTGACAGGGGAGGCGGCTACACCTTC,CASSQEGDRGGGYTF,TRBV3-1/TRBV3-2,TRBJ1-2,TRBD1,once
TGTGCCAGTTTCTCTCCGGGACAGGGGGATGGAAACACCATATATTTT,CASFSPGQGDGNTIYF,TRBV19,TRBJ1-3,TRBD1,NA
TGCGCCAGCAGCTTGGATAGGCGGGACTCAAGGAACACTGAAGCTTTCTTT,CASSLDRRDSRNTEAFF,TRBV5-1,TRBJ1-1,NA,NA
TGCGCCAGCAGCCTTGGGAGAGGTCCACAGGGGGCGGCTGGAAACACCATATATTTT,CASSLGRGPQGAAGNTIYF,TRBV5-1,TRBJ1-3,TRBD1,NA
TGCGCCAGCAGCTTAACCGGGCCTAGGGGCGTCGGAAACACCATATATTTT,CASSLTGPRGVGNTIYF,TRBV5-1,TRBJ1-3,NA,NA
TGTGCCAGCAGCATAACACTAGCGGGGGGTAACAATGAGCAGTTCTTC,CASSITLAGGNNEQFF,TRBV7-3,TRBJ2-1,TRBD2,NA
TGCAGCGTTGCTACGATCCGCTCTGGAAACACCATATATTTT,CSVATIRSGNTIYF,TRBV29-1,TRBJ1-3,NA,NA
TGTGCCAGCGGCCCCAGCGGTACCTACGAGCAGTACTTC,CASGPSGTYEQYF,TRBV7-9,TRBJ2-7,NA,few
TGTGCCAGCAGTGAACAGCCGGGACAGGGATACAATGAGCAGTTCTTC,CASSEQPGQGYNEQFF,TRBV25-1,TRBJ2-1,TRBD1,NA
TGTGCCAGCAGCTTAGAACCAGGGTTTAACACTGAAGCTTTCTTT,CASSLEPGFNTEAFF,TRBV7-6,TRBJ1-1,NA,NA
TGCGCCAGCAGCCAAGATCACAGGCCCCACTATGGCTACACCTTC,CASSQDHRPHYGYTF,TRBV4-3,TRBJ1-2,NA,NA
TGTGCCATCAGTGGTACAGGATACGAGCAGTACTTC,CAISGTGYEQYF,TRBV10-3,TRBJ2-7,NA,NA
TGTGCCCCCCACCCAAGGGGCGAGCAGTACTTC,CAPHPRGEQYF,TRBV6-4,TRBJ2-7,NA,NA
TGTGCCAGCAGTTTCCGGGGGGCGGGGGGCTACACCTTC,CASSFRGAGGYTF,TRBV27,TRBJ1-2,NA,NA
TGTGCCAGCATTAAACAGGGGGCTGGAAACACCATATATTTT,CASIKQGAGNTIYF,TRBV28,TRBJ1-3,TRBD1,NA
TGTGCCAGCAGCATTCGGCTAGCGGGGGGGCCAGCCGAGCTGTTTTTT,CASSIRLAGGPAELFF,TRBV9,TRBJ2-2,TRBD2,NA
TGTGCCAGCAGGGGAGGGAGCAATCAGCCCCAGCATTTT,CASRGGSNQPQHF,TRBV28,TRBJ1-5,NA,NA
TGTGCCAGCAGCATAGAATATTACAATTCACCCCTCCACTTT,CASSIEYYNSPLHF,TRBV5-6,TRBJ1-6,NA,few
TGTGCCAGCAGTCCAGGGTTTTCCGCTGGCTACACCTTC,CASSPGFSAGYTF,TRBV6-5,TRBJ1-2,NA,NA
TGCGCCAGCAGCAGGGACAGGGGATGGGGTGAGCAGTTCTTC,CASSRDRGWGEQFF,TRBV5-1,TRBJ2-1,TRBD1,NA
TGCGCCAGCAGCCAGTTTCGGGACACCACTGAAGCTTTCTTT,CASSQFRDTTEAFF,TRBV4-3,TRBJ1-1,NA,few
TGTGCCAGCAGTTCACGGGGGACCACTGAAGCTTTCTTT,CASSSRGTTEAFF,TRBV6-6,TRBJ1-1,NA,NA
TGTGCCAGCAGCGTAGGGGACAGGGTTAATTCACCCCTCCACTTT,CASSVGDRVNSPLHF,TRBV9,TRBJ1-6,TRBD1,NA
TGTGCCAGCAGCTCGTCGGGAGGTTCGGGAAACACCATATATTTT,CASSSSGGSGNTIYF,TRBV11-2,TRBJ1-3,NA,NA
TGTGCCAGCAGCTTCAGGGAATTCCAAGAGACCCAGTACTTC,CASSFREFQETQYF,TRBV6-5,TRBJ2-5,NA,NA
TGTGCCAGCAGCCCAAGTCAGGGGAACTATGGCTACACCTTC,CASSPSQGNYGYTF,TRBV14,TRBJ1-2,NA,few
TGCGCCAGCAGCCAAGATGGTAGCGGGGAGGGCACAGATACGCAGTATTTT,CASSQDGSGEGTDTQYF,TRBV4-1,TRBJ2-3,TRBD2,few
TGTGCCAGCAGCCCCGAGGGGGGGAATACGCAGTATTTT,CASSPEGGNTQYF,TRBV6-2/TRBV6-3,TRBJ2-3,NA,once
TGTGCCAGCGGGGGGTTGGGGGAGCTGTTTTTT,CASGGLGELFF,TRBV27,TRBJ2-2,NA,NA
TGCGCCAGCAGCTTGGCCGACCGCGCGGGTGGCTACACCTTC,CASSLADRAGGYTF,TRBV5-1,TRBJ1-2,NA,NA
TGCGCCAGCAGCTCGCGACAGGTTAATAGCTATGGCTACACCTTC,CASSSRQVNSYGYTF,TRBV4-1,TRBJ1-2,NA,NA
TGTGCCAGCAGTATATCACGGGTGGACTACAATGAGCAGTTCTTC,CASSISRVDYNEQFF,TRBV6-5,TRBJ2-1,NA,NA
TGCGCCAGCAGCCCGGGACAGACGAGCTCTGGAAACACCATATATTTT,CASSPGQTSSGNTIYF,TRBV4-1,TRBJ1-3,TRBD1,NA
TGTGCCACCAGCCCTGGGGGGGTCGGAGAGGAAAAACTGTTTTTT,CATSPGGVGEEKLFF,TRBV15,TRBJ1-4,NA,NA
TGTGCCAGCAGCTTAGCCCCCGGGATGGGTGGAAACACCATATATTTT,CASSLAPGMGGNTIYF,TRBV7-9,TRBJ1-3,NA,NA
TGCGCCAGCAGCCTCGGGACTAGCGGCTACGCGAACACCGGGGAGCTGTTTTTT,CASSLGTSGYANTGELFF,TRBV5-1,TRBJ2-2,TRBD2,NA
TGCAGTGCTAGTCCGGAAACAGGGGCGAAGACCCAGTACTTC,CSASPETGAKTQYF,TRBV20-1,TRBJ2-5,TRBD1,NA
TGTGCCAGCAGCTTGGTTCCGGGGGGGAATCAGCCCCAGCATTTT,CASSLVPGGNQPQHF,TRBV5-5,TRBJ1-5,NA,NA